The 5 T cell receptor beta chains in this list originate from one sample, sequenced in a study of T cells in Graves' hyperthyroidism and ophthalmopathy. Amplification targeted TCR beta CDR3 regions from RNA transcripts. Using the HTBI primer set, a first-round RT-PCR was run on the TCR CDR3. Via MiXCR, TCRdb re-called the multiplex PCR reads, giving one row per CDR3 protein. The sample holds fewer than 700,000 distinct CDR3 sequences; around 16% are singletons and the top ten take approximately 3.9%. Sequencing used blood. These receptors were collected from a woman aged 25 to 45 with Graves' hyperthyroidism.

The chain is built from TRBV4-1 and TRBJ1-1; a weak D match, TRBD1 (6 bases). V dropped 4 bases and J dropped 3 bases, with 21 bases sitting between them. There are 17 residues in the CDR3. In germline, CDR1 is MGHRA, CDR2 YSYEKL. CDR3 coding DNA: TGCGCCAGCAGCCCAAAAGGGGGACAATTTGGTCACACTGAAGCTTTCTTT. It encodes CASSPKGGQFGHTEAFF.

This clonotype was counted ten times or more. V gene TRBV29-1 combines with J gene TRBJ1-1; 7 nucleotides align to TRBD1. The CDR3 is made up of 14 amino acids. V dropped 4 bases and J dropped 0; count of bases not matched to a gene: 5. Germline V lookup: CDR1 SQVTM, CDR2 ANQGSEA. CDR3 residues: CSVATGRMNTEAFF. CDR3 sequence (DNA): TGCAGCGTTGCGACAGGGCGAATGAACACTGAAGCTTTCTTT.

This clonotype was observed at least ten times. This chain joins TRBV28 and TRBJ2-3, with 10 bases aligning to TRBD1. Germline V gene sequence: CDR1 MDHEN, CDR2 SYDVKM. CDR3 length: 15 residues. The V gene end was trimmed by 5 bases and the J gene end by 2 bases; junction bases not matched to a gene: 4. DNA for the CDR3: TGTGCCAGCAGTCAAGGACAGGGGGACACAGATACGCAGTATTTT. Its protein product is CASSQGQGDTDTQYF.

In this sample, this clonotype turned up many times. This chain links TRBV5-1 with TRBJ2-1; 12 bases align to TRBD1. Unmatched junction bases numbered 7, after V lost 3 bases and J lost 9 bases. CDR3 length equals 15 residues. Germline CDR1 reads SGHRS; CDR2 reads YFSETQ. The CDR3 loop reads CASSSRGQGAPEQFF. Here the CDR3 DNA reads TGCGCCAGCAGCTCTAGGGGACAGGGGGCGCCTGAGCAGTTCTTC. Complete variable domain (other parts from reference TRBV5-1 and TRBJ2-1): KAGVTQTPRYLIKTRGQQVTLSCSPISGHRSVSWYQQTPGQGLQFLFEYFSETQRNKGNFPGRFSGRQFSNSRSEMNVSTLELGDSALYLCASSSRGQGAPEQFFGPGTRLTVL.

This clonotype appeared many times. The genes are TRBV11-3 and TRBJ2-3; 15 bases agree with TRBD2. Germline V gene lookup returns CDR1 SGHNT and CDR2 YENEEA. V lost 5 bases, J lost 4 bases, and 10 bases stayed unmatched. This CDR3 comprises 18 residues. The CDR3 nucleotides are TGTGCCAGCAGCCTCGGGACTAGCGGGAGGACCGTGTCAGATACGCAGTATTTT. Its translation: CASSLGTSGRTVSDTQYF.